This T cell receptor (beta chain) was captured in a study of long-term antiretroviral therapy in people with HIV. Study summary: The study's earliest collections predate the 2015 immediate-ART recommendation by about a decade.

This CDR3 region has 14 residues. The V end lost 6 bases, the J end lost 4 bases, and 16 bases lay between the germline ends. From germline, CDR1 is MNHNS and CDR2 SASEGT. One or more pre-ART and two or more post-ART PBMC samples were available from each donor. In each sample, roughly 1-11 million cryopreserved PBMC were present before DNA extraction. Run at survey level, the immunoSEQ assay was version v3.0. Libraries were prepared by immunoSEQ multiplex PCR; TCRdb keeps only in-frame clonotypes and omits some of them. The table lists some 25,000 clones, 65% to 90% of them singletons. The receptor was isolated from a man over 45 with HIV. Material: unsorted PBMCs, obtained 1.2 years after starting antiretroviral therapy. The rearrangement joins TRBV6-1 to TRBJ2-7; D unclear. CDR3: CASRRPQGVYEQYF. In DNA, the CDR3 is TGTGCCAGCAGAAGGCCCCAAGGAGTGTACGAGCAGTACTTC.